This paragraph covers one T cell receptor beta chain sequence. What it binds is not known. The PCR made use of 60 Vbeta and 13 Jbeta primers. The repertoire was sequenced with immunoSEQ multiplex PCR; TCRdb's copy has only in-frame clones and lacks some. This table has tens of thousands of clones, approximately 82% appearing once. This specimen belongs to a study of cytomegalovirus exposure and HLA in healthy donors. Looking at the study overall: There were fewer than 130 million unique TCR beta sequences, drawn from roughly 200 million T cells, in an earlier analysis.

General observations from the study: What a later analysis showed was that several of the most significant clusters appeared linked to common viral pathogens.

This CDR3 has 13 residues. Trimming left V 3 bases short and J 6 bases short, with 8 bases between. Germline V gives CDR1 MNHEY, CDR2 SMNVEV (reference sequence). Those who donated were healthy bone marrow donors. The gene calls are TRBV27 and TRBJ2-2, with unresolved D. The TCR sequence derives from a woman aged 40 to 49 in good health and CMV-seropositive. Sample: PBMCs. The CDR3 reads CASSFDSSGELFF. In DNA, the CDR3 is TGTGCCAGCAGTTTCGATAGTTCCGGGGAGCTGTTTTTT.